Given below is one T cell receptor beta chain in context. This sequence may be a read error, since a much larger clone differs from it by one base. The data were obtained in a study of CD8+CD57+ T cells in acquired aplastic anemia. Across the study: Healthy donor CD4+ cell samples had a mean of approximately 11 million reads.

The template used for profiling TCR beta VDJ and CDR3 was genomic DNA. MiXCR was run by TCRdb on the reads, yielding one entry per CDR3 protein. The sample has approximately 130,000 distinct CDR3 sequences, 40% to 45% seen once. The germline V and J ends were trimmed by 2 bases and 3 bases, with 15 bases remaining between them. CDR1 is LNHDA and CDR2 is SQIVND in the germline V gene (reference sequence). The CDR3 spans 16 residues. Specimen: sorted CD4+, CD8+, or CD8+CD57+ T cells (not recorded which) from PBMCs. The rearrangement joins TRBV19 to TRBJ2-3; TRBD2 might be the D (7 bases). The receptor was derived from a human donor in good health, serving as a control. CDR3 region: CASSIKGRGATDTQYF. CDR3 nucleotide sequence: TGTGCCAGTAGTATAAAGGGACGGGGGGCGACAGATACGCAGTATTTT. Combining the CDR3 with reference TRBV19 and TRBJ2-3 gives the whole variable domain DGGITQSPKYLFRKEGQNVTLSCEQNLNHDAMYWYRQDPGQGLRLIYYSQIVNDFQKGDIAEGYSVSREKKESFPLTVTSAQKNPTAFYLCASSIKGRGATDTQYFGPGTRLTVL.